The sequence of this T cell receptor (beta chain) was determined in a study of T cells in Graves' hyperthyroidism and ophthalmopathy. Study-wide results and caveats: Most clonotypes that expanded in the thyroid above 0.001 also showed up in blood. It was a median around 6 months before onset that the model predicted ophthalmopathy.

Trimming pared 3 bases from V and 0 bases from J, leaving 17 bases between. The CDR3 totals 17 residues. Germline V lookup: CDR1 MGHRA, CDR2 YSYEKL. This clonotype came up a few times. Its antigen remains unidentified. The investigators amplified TCR beta CDR3 regions from RNA transcripts. The HTBI set primed first-round TCR CDR3 RT-PCR. TCRdb re-derived calls from the multiplex PCR reads in MiXCR, one entry per CDR3 protein. The sample records 640,000 or so distinct CDR3 sequences, about 15% being singletons. Subjects with ophthalmopathy showed a Clinical Activity Score no lower than 3, a NOSPECS grade no lower than 4, and a duration shorter than 3 months. PBMCs were derived from roughly 10 ml fresh peripheral blood.

The receptor comes from a woman aged 40-49 years with Graves' ophthalmopathy. The chain links TRBV4-1 to TRBJ1-1, with a weak D call TRBD1 (6 bases). Sequences were obtained from blood. The CDR3 DNA sequence: TGCGCCAGCAGCCATCCGGGGGGGCTTGGGATGAACACTGAAGCTTTCTTT. Protein sequence: CASSHPGGLGMNTEAFF.